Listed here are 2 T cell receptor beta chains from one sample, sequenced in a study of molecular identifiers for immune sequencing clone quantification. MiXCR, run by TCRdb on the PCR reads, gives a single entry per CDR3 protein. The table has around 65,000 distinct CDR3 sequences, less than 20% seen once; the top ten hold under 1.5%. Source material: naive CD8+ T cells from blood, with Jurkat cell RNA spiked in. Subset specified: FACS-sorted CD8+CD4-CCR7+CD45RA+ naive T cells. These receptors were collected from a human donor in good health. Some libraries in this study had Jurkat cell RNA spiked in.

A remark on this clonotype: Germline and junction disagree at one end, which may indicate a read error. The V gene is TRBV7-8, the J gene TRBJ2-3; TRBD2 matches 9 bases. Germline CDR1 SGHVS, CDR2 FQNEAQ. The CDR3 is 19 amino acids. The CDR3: CAISPRREGRGESTDTQYF. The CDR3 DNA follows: TGTGCCATCAGCCCACGGCGGGAGGGCCGCGGAGAGAGCACAGATACGCAGTATTTT.

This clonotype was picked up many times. CDR3 nucleotide sequence: TGTGCCAGCAGCTTCAAAGGGAGTTCCTACGAGCAGTACTTC. Protein sequence: CASSFKGSSYEQYF. The V call is TRBV7-9, the J call TRBJ2-7, with a possible D match to TRBD2 (5 bases). This CDR3 comprises 14 residues. Germline lookup yields CDR1 SEHNR and CDR2 FQNEAQ (reference sequence). Trimming took off 3 bases at V and 1 base at J, with 10 bases between the two ends.